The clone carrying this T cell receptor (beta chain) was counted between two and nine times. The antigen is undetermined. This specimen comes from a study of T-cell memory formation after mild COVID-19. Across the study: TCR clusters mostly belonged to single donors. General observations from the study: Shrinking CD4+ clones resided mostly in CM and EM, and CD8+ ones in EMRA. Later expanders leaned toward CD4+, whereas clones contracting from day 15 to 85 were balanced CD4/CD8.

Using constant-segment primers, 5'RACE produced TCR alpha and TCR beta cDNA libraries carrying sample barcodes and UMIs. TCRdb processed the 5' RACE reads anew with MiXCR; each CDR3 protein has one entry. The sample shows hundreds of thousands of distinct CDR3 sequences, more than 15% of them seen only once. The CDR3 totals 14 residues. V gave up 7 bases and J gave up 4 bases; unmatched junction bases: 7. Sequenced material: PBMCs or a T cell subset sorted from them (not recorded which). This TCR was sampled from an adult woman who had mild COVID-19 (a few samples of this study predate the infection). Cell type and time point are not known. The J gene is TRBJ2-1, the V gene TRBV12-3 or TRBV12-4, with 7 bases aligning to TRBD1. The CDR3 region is CASTAGTDYNEQFF. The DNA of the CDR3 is TGTGCCAGCACCGCCGGGACAGATTACAATGAGCAGTTCTTC.